The entry below gives a single TCR beta chain sequence along with its context. These data come from a study of blood T cell repertoires in COVID-19. Overall study: From the United States, Italy and Spain came samples of acute and convalescent COVID-19.

In the original workflow: Reference gene primer amplification yielded estimated nucleated cell counts. Assay used: immunoSEQ multiplex PCR; TCRdb lists only in-frame clones, some missing. V and J calls and clone size come straight from that table; D and trimming were deduced from the DNA. The sample lists more than 110,000 clones, around 80% seen once, with approximately 5.8% in the top ten. This receptor was obtained from a human donor in a cohort sampled during active COVID-19. The sample consisted of peripheral blood.

The CDR3 DNA reads as TGTGCCAGCAGCTGGGGGCAGGGACGCTCGGGTGGCTACACCTTC. Its translation is CASSWGQGRSGGYTF. The chain combines TRBV5-6 with TRBJ1-2; D is perhaps TRBD1 (6 bases). The germline CDR1 and CDR2 sequences are SGHDT and YYEEEE. V lost 3 bases and J lost 7, with 19 bases in between. This CDR3 contains 15 residues. Combining the CDR3 with reference TRBV5-6 and TRBJ1-2 gives the whole variable domain DAGVTQSPTHLIKTRGQQVTLRCSPKSGHDTVSWYQQALGQGPQFIFQYYEEEERQRGNFPDRFSGHQFPNYSSELNVNALLLGDSALYLCASSWGQGRSGGYTFGSGTRLTVV.